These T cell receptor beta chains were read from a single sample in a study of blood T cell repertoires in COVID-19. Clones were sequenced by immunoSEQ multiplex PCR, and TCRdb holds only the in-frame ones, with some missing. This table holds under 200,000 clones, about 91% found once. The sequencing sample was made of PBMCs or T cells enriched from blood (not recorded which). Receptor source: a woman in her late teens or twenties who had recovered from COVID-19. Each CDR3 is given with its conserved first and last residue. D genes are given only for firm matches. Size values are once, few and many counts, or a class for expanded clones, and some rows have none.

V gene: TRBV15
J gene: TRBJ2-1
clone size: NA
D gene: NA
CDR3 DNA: TGTGCCACCAGCAGAGCCAGCGGAGGCTACAATGAGCAGTTCTTC
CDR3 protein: CATSRASGGYNEQFF

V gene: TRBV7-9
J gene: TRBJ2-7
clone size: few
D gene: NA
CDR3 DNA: TGTGCCAGCAGTTCCGAGACATTTCCCTACGAGCAGTACTTC
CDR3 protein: CASSSETFPYEQYF

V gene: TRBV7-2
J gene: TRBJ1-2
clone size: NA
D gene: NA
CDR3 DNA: TGTGCCAGCAGCTTGGCCAGGGAAATTGGTGGCTACACCTTC
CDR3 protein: CASSLAREIGGYTF

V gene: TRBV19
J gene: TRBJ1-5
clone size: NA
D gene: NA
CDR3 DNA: TGTGCCAGTAGTCCCACAGGGAATCAGCCCCAGCATTTT
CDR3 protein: CASSPTGNQPQHF

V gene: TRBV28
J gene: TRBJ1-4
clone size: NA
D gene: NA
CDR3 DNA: TGTGCCAGCAGTTTGTCTTCACGGGGTGCTGAAAAACTGTTTTTT
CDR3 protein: CASSLSSRGAEKLFF

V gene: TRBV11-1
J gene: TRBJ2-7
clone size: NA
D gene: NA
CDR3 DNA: TGTGCCAGCAGCTCCCCCGGAGCGGACGAGCAGTACTTC
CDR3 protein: CASSSPGADEQYF

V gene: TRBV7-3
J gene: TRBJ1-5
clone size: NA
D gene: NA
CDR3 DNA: TGTGCCAGCAGCTTGACAGGTGACCAGCCCCAGCATTTT
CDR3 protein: CASSLTGDQPQHF

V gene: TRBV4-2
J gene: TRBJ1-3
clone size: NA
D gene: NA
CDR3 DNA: TGTGCCAGCAGCCAAGCCCGGGGCTCTGGAAACACCATATATTTT
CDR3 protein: CASSQARGSGNTIYF

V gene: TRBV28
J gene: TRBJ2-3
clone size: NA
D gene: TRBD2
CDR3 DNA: TGTGCCAGCAGGGGTAGCGGGAGGCCAAGCACAGATACGCAGTATTTT
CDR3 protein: CASRGSGRPSTDTQYF

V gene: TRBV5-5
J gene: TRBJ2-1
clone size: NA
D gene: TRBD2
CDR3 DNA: TGTGCCAGCAGCTCCTCCCTGGGGCTAGCGGGGAGCAATGAGCAGTTCTTC
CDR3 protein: CASSSSLGLAGSNEQFF

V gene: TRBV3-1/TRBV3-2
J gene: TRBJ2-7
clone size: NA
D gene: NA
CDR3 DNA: TGTGCCAGCAGTCCACACGGCGGGGCCGGGGGATCCTACGAGCAGTACTTC
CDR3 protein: CASSPHGGAGGSYEQYF

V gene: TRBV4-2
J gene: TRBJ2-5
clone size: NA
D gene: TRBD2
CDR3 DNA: TGTGCCAGCAGCCGACGGGGGGGGCAAGAGACCCAGTACTTC
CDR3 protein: CASSRRGGQETQYF

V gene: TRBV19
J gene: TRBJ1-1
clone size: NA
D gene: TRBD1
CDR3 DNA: TGTGCCAGTAGTATACAGGGGGCGGACACTGAAGCTTTCTTT
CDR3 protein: CASSIQGADTEAFF

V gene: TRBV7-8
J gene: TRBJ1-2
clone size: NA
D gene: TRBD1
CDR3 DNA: TGTGCCAGCAGCATCAGGACAGGCTATGGCTACACCTTC
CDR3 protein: CASSIRTGYGYTF

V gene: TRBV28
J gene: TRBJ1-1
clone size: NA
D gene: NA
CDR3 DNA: TGTGCCAGCAGTTTACTGGCAAACACTGAAGCTTTCTTT
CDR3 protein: CASSLLANTEAFF

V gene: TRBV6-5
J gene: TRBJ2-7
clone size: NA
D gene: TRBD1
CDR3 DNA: TGTGCCAGCAGCGGGGACAGCTACTACGAGCAGTACTTC
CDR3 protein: CASSGDSYYEQYF

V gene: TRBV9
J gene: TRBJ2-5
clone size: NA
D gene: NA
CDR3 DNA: TGTGCCAGCAGCGTAGGTTATGGGAGACAGACCCAGTACTTC
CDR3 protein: CASSVGYGRQTQYF

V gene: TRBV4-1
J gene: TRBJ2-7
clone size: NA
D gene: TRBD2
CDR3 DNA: TGCGCCAGCAGCTTACACCCTCCACTAGCGGGAGGACACCCCGGCTCCTACGAGCAGTACTTC
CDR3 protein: CASSLHPPLAGGHPGSYEQYF

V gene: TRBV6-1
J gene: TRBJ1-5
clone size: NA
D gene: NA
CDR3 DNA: TGTGCCAGCAGTGAATCATTTGAGCCCCAGCATTTT
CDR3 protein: CASSESFEPQHF

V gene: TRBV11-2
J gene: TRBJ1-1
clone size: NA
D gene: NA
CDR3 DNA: TGTGCCAGCAGCTTAGAAGACAGCACTGAAGCTTTCTTT
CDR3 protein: CASSLEDSTEAFF

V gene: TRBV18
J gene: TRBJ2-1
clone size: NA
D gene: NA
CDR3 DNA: TGTGCCAGCTCACCTGGGAGGCCTTCCTACAATGAGCAGTTCTTC
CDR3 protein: CASSPGRPSYNEQFF

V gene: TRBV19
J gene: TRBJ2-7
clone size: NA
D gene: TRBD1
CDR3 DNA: TGTGCCAGTAGTAATTTGATGACAGGGGCCTACGAGCAGTACTTC
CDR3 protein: CASSNLMTGAYEQYF

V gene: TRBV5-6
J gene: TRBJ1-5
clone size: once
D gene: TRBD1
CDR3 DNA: TGTGCCAGCAGTTTTAAGGACAGGGGGCCCCAGCATTTT
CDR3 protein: CASSFKDRGPQHF

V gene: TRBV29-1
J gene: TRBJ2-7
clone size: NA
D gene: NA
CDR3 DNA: TGCAGCGTTGGTGGCGGGATGGCCTACGAGCAGTACTTC
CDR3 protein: CSVGGGMAYEQYF

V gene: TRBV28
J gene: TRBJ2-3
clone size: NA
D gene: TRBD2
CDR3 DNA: TGTGCCAGCAGTCTGGGACTAGCGGCAAGCACAGATACGCAGTATTTT
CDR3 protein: CASSLGLAASTDTQYF

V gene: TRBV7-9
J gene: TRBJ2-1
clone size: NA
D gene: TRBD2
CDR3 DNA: TGTGCCATCTTGTCCGGGACTATACTCAATGAGCAGTTCTTC
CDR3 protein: CAILSGTILNEQFF

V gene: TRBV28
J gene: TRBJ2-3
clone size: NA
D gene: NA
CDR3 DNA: TGTGCCAGCAGTTTCCCGAAGACTTCTCCGTTTGCAGATACGCAGTATTTT
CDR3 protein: CASSFPKTSPFADTQYF

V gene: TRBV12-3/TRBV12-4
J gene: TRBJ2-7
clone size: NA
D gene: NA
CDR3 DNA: TGTGCCAGCAGTTCCATCGGGTTGTACGAGCAGTACTTC
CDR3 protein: CASSSIGLYEQYF

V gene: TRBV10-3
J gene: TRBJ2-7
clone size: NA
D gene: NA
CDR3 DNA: TGTGCCATCAGTCGCATGGGGCAGGGGTATGCCTACGAGCAGTACTTC
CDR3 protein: CAISRMGQGYAYEQYF

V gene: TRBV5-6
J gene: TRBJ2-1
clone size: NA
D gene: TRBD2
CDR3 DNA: TGTGCCAGCAGCTTGATGCTAGCGGGACGCTGGGAGCAGTTCTTC
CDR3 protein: CASSLMLAGRWEQFF

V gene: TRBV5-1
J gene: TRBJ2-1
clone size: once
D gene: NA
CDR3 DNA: TGCGCCAGCAGCCCATGGGGGGATGAGCAGTTCTTC
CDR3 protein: CASSPWGDEQFF

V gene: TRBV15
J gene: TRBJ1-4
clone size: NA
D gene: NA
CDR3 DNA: TGTGCCACCAGCAGGCACCGGGGGGGTGGTAATGAAAAACTGTTTTTT
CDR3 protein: CATSRHRGGGNEKLFF

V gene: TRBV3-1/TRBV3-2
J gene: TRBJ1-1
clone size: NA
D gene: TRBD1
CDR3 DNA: TGTGCCAGCAGCCAAGAGATAGGACAGGGTCCCACTGAAGCTTTCTTT
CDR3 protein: CASSQEIGQGPTEAFF

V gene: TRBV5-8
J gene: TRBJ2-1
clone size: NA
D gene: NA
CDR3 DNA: TGTGCCAGCAGCCAAGGAGACAATGAGCAGTTCTTC
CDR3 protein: CASSQGDNEQFF

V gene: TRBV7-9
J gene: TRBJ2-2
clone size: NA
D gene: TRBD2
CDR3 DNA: TGTGCCAGCAGCCGCTTAGCGGGAGTCGGGACCGGGGAGCTGTTTTTT
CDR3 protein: CASSRLAGVGTGELFF

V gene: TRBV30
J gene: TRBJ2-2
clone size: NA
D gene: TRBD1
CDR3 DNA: TGTGCCTGGAGTGGATCCCCAGGGGGCTGGGCCGGGGAGCTGTTTTTT
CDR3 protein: CAWSGSPGGWAGELFF

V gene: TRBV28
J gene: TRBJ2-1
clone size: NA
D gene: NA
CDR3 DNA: TGTGCCAGCAGTTTATCAGCGGACCAACGGAATGAGCAGTTCTTC
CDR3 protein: CASSLSADQRNEQFF

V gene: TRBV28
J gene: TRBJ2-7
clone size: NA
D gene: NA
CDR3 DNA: TGTGCCAGCCACAGGAACCTCTACGAGCAGTACTTC
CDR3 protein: CASHRNLYEQYF

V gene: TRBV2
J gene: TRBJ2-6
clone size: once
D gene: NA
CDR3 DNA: TGTGCCAGCAGGCCGGGAACAGCCATGTCTGGGGCCAACGTCCTGACTTTC
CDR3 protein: CASRPGTAMSGANVLTF

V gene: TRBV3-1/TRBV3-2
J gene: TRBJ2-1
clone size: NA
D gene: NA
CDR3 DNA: TGTTCCTTAATGGACTGCCCGGCGGATGAGCAGTTCTTC
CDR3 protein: CSLMDCPADEQFF

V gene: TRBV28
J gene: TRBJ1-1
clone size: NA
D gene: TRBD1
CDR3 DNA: TGTGCCAGCCGTCAGGGGGCAATTGAAGCTTTCTTT
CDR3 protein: CASRQGAIEAFF

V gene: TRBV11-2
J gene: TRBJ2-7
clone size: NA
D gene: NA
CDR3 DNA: TGTGCCAGCAGCTTAACGGGCAGGGTAAAGTACGAGCAGTACTTC
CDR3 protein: CASSLTGRVKYEQYF

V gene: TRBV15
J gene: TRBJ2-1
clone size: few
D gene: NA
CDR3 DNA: TGTGCCACCAGCAGAGATCACGGGACCTACAATGAGCAGTTCTTC
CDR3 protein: CATSRDHGTYNEQFF

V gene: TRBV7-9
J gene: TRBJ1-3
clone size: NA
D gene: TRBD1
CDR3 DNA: TGTGCCAGCAGCCGTACACTGAGACAGGGTAATAGCAACACCATATATTTT
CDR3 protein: CASSRTLRQGNSNTIYF

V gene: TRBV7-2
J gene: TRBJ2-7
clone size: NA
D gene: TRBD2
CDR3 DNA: TGTGCCAGCAGCTTAGTCCCTCGGGGAGGGAGTGAGCAGTACTTC
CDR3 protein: CASSLVPRGGSEQYF

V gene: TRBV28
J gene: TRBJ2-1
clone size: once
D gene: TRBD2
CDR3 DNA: TGTGCCAGCAGTACCCGGACTAGCGGGAGCAATTACAATGAGCAGTTCTTC
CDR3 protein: CASSTRTSGSNYNEQFF

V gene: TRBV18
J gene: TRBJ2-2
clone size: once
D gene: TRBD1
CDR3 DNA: TGTGCCAGCTCACCACCCTCTAGGGGGCACACCGGGGAGCTGTTTTTT
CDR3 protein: CASSPPSRGHTGELFF

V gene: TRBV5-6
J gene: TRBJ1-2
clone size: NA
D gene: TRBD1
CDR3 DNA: TGTGCCAGCAGCATCCGGACAGGGAAAAGCTATGGCTACACCTTC
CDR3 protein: CASSIRTGKSYGYTF

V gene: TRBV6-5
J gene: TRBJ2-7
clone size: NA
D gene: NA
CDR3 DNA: TGTGCCAGCAAACACAACCACGAGCAGTACTTC
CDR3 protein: CASKHNHEQYF

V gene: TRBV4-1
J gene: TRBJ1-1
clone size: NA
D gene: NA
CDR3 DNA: TGCGCCAGCAGCCAAGGGGGAACAGGGACCTATGGTGAAGCTTTCTTT
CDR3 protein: CASSQGGTGTYGEAFF

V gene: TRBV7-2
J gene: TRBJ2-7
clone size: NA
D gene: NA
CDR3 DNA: TGTGCCAGCAGCTTAGGACGCCCAGGATTTGAGCAGTACTTC
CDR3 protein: CASSLGRPGFEQYF

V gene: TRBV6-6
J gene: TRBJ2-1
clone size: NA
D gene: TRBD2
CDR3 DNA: TGTGCCACTTACGGGGGGATGGCTAGCGGGAGCAATGAGCAGTTCTTC
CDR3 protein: CATYGGMASGSNEQFF

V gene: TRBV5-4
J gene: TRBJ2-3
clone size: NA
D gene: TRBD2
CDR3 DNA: TGTGCCAGCAGCCTAGTAGCGGGAGGGCCGTCAGATACGCAGTATTTT
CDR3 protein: CASSLVAGGPSDTQYF

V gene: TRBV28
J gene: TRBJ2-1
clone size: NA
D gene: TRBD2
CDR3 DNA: TGTGCCAGCACCAAATCAGGACTAGCGGGGAGCTCCTACAATGAGCAGTTCTTC
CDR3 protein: CASTKSGLAGSSYNEQFF